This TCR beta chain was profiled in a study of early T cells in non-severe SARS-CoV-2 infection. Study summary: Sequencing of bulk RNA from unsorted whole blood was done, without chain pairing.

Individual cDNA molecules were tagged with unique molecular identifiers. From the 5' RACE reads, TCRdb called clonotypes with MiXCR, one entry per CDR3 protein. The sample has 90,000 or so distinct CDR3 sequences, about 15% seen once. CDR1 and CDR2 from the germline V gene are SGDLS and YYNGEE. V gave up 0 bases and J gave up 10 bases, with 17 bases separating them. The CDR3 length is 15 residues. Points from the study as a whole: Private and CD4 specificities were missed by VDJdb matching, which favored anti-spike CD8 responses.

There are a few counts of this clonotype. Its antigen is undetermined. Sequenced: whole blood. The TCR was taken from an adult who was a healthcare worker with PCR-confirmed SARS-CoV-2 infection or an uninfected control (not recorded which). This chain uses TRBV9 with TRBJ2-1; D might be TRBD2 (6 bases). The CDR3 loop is CASSVAGIGSGEQFF. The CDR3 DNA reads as TGTGCCAGCAGCGTAGCTGGTATCGGGAGCGGGGAGCAGTTCTTC. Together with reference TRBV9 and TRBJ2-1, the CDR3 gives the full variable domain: DSGVTQTPKHLITATGQRVTLRCSPRSGDLSVYWYQQSLDQGLQFLIQYYNGEERAKGNILERFSAQQFPDLHSELNLSSLELGDSALYFCASSVAGIGSGEQFFGPGTRLTVL.